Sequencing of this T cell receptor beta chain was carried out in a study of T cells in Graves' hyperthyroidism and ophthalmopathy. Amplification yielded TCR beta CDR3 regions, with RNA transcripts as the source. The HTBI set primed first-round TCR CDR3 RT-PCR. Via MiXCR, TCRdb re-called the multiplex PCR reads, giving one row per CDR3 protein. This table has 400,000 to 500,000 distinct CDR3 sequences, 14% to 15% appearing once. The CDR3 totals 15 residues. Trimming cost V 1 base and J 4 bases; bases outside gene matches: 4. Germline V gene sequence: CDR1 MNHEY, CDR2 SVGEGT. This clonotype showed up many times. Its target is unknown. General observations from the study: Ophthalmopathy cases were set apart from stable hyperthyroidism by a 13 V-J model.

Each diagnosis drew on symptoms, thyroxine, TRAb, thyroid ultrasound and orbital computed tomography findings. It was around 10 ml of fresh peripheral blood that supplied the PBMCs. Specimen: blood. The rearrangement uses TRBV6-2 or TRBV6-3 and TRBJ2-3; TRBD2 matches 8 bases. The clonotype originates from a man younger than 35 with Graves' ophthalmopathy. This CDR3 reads CASSYWREESDTQYF. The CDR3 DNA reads TGTGCCAGCAGTTACTGGCGGGAGGAATCAGATACGCAGTATTTT.